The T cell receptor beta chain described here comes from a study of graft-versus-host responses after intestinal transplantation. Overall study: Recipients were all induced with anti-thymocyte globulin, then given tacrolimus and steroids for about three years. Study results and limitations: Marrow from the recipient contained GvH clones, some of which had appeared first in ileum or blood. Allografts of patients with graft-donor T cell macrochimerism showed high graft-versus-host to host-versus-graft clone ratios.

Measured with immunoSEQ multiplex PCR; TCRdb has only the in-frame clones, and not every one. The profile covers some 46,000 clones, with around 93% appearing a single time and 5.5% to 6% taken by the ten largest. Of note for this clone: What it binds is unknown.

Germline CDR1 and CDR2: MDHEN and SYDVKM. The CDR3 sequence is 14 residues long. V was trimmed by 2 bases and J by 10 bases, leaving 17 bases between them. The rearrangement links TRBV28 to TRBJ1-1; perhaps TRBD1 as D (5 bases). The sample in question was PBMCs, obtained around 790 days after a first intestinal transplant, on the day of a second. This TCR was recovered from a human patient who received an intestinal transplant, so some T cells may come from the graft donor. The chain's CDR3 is CASSLASRDEAAFF. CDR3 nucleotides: TGTGCCAGCAGTTTAGCATCCAGGGACGAAGCAGCTTTCTTT.